This record concerns one TCR beta chain sequence. Antigen: not known. This sample is drawn from a study of shared clonotypes between healthy human individuals. Over several immunoSEQ plates, each subset's genomic DNA was distributed in even portions. TCRdb's copy holds only in-frame clones and misses some; the assay was immunoSEQ multiplex PCR. The repertoire consists of around 500,000 clones, with roughly 80% occurring once and the leading ten covering 10% to 15%. The V end lost 4 bases, the J end lost 7 bases, and 8 bases lay between the germline ends. Germline CDR1 MGHRA, CDR2 YSYEKL. The CDR3 contains 11 residues. Participating donors were healthy, HIV-negative adults free of recent acute infections or vaccinations. For unsorted samples, genomic DNA was extracted from tens of millions of PBMCs. General study points: Sharing of clonotypes among donors was expected to vary with sequencing depth.

This chain joins TRBV4-1 and TRBJ2-7; D gene ambiguous. The sequence derives from a middle-aged woman in good health. Some clones in this sample may be carry-over from other donors' samples. Specimen: PBMCs. The CDR3 DNA is TGCGCCAGCAGCCGGGCTAGGGAGCAGTACTTC. Its translation is CASSRAREQYF.